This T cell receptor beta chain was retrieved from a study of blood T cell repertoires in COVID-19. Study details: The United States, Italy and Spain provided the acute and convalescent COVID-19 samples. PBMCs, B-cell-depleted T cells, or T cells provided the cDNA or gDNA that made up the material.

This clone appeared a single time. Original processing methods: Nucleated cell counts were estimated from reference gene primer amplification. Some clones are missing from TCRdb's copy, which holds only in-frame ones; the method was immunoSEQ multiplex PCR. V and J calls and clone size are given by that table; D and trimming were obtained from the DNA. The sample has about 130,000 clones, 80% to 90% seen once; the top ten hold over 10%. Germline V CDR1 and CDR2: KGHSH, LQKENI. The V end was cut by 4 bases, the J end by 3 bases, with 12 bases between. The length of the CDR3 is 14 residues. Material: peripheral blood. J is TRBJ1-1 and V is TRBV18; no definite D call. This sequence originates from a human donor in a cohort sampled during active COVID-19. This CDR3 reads CASSRQRFDTEAFF. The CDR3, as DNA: TGTGCCAGCTCACGACAAAGGTTTGACACTGAAGCTTTCTTT.